These 22 T cell receptor beta chains were sequenced from one sample in a study of blood T cell repertoires in COVID-19. Data came from immunoSEQ multiplex PCR; TCRdb stores just in-frame clones and leaves some out. The table has 300,000 or so clones, more than 85% seen once. Sequenced input: PBMCs or T cells enriched from blood (not recorded which). The receptor source for this set is a woman under 40 who had recovered from COVID-19.

This chain connects TRBV7-2 to TRBJ2-7, with D perhaps TRBD2 (5 bases). The CDR3 loop spans 14 amino acids. Germline CDR1 reads SGHTA; CDR2 reads FQGNSA. Trimming stripped 5 bases from V and 4 bases from J, with 15 bases between. CDR3 sequence reads: CASSPRLASYEQYF. CDR3 coding DNA: TGTGCCAGCAGCCCGCGGCTAGCATCTTACGAGCAGTACTTC.

This sequence joins TRBV2 and TRBJ2-7, with a possible D match to TRBD1 (6 bases). Germline CDR1 is SNHLY and CDR2 is FYNNEI. The CDR3 contains 13 residues. With 4 bases removed from V and 5 bases from J, the gap between germline ends came to 12 bases. CDR3 DNA sequence: TGTGCCAGCAGTGTAGGCAGGGGCCACGAGCAGTACTTC. Its protein is CASSVGRGHEQYF. The whole variable domain, remainder taken from reference TRBV2 and TRBJ2-7, is EPEVTQTPSHQVTQMGQEVILRCVPISNHLYFYWYRQILGQKVEFLVSFYNNEISEKSEIFDDQFSVERPDGSNFTLKIRSTKLEDSAMYFCASSVGRGHEQYFGPGTRLTVT.

This sequence joins TRBV7-2 and TRBJ2-3; TRBD1 agrees at 8 bases. The CDR3 loop spans 15 amino acids. Germline V CDR1 and CDR2: SGHTA, FQGNSA. V was pared by 5 bases and J by 2 bases, with 6 bases of the junction left unmatched. The chain's CDR3 is CASSPWDRPTDTQYF. The CDR3 DNA is TGTGCCAGCAGCCCGTGGGACAGGCCCACAGATACGCAGTATTTT.

This chain links TRBV5-1 with TRBJ1-2; 8 bases agree with TRBD1. The V gene end was trimmed by 1 base and the J gene end by 6 bases; junction bases not matched to a gene: 8. This CDR3 region has 15 residues. Germline CDR1 is SGHRS and CDR2 is YFSETQ. CDR3 residues: CASSLFLRGRNGYTF. CDR3 sequence (DNA): TGCGCCAGCAGCTTGTTTCTCAGGGGGCGAAATGGCTACACCTTC.

The rearrangement links TRBV9 to TRBJ2-2, with D maybe TRBD2 (5 bases). Trimming removed 0 bases at V and 7 bases at J, with 10 bases between. Germline V gene sequence: CDR1 SGDLS, CDR2 YYNGEE. The CDR3 sequence is 14 residues long. CDR3 DNA sequence: TGTGCCAGCAGCGTAGAGGGAGTCGGCGGGGAGCTGTTTTTT. The encoded protein is CASSVEGVGGELFF.

The chain recombines TRBV11-2 with TRBJ2-3; 14 positions match TRBD2. V lost 3 bases and J lost 3; bases outside the gene matches: 5. The CDR3 contains 17 residues. Germline V gene data show CDR1 as SGHAT and CDR2 as FQNNGV. CDR3 sequence: CASSFSRLAGGTDTQYF. CDR3 coding DNA: TGTGCCAGCAGCTTTTCGAGACTAGCGGGGGGGACAGATACGCAGTATTTT. The whole variable domain, remainder taken from reference TRBV11-2 and TRBJ2-3, is EAGVAQSPRYKIIEKRQSVAFWCNPISGHATLYWYQQILGQGPKLLIQFQNNGVVDDSQLPKDRFSAERLKGVDSTLKIQPAKLEDSAVYLCASSFSRLAGGTDTQYFGPGTRLTVL.

V is TRBV9 and J is TRBJ2-1; TRBD1 matches 8 bases. The V segment lost 4 bases and the J segment 3 bases; nucleotides outside the gene matches: 9. Per germline, CDR1 SGDLS and CDR2 YYNGEE. CDR3 length equals 16 residues. The CDR3 here is CASSPRTGSLYNEQFF. The CDR3 DNA is TGTGCCAGCAGCCCACGGACAGGGTCTCTCTACAATGAGCAGTTCTTC.

The J gene is TRBJ2-2, the V gene TRBV5-4; 9 bases align to TRBD1. Germline V gives CDR1 SGHNT, CDR2 YYREEE (reference sequence). CDR3 length: 16 amino acids. V lost 2 bases, J lost 1 base, and 3 bases stayed unmatched. The CDR3 region is CASSLPGQGNTGELFF. CDR3 DNA: TGTGCCAGCAGCTTACCGGGACAGGGGAACACCGGGGAGCTGTTTTTT.

The DNA for the CDR3 is TGCAGCGTTGAAGATCGTAAGAGGGGGCGTCCCAATGAGCAGTTCTTC. Translation: CSVEDRKRGRPNEQFF. V usage is TRBV29-1 and J usage is TRBJ2-1, with 7 bases aligning to TRBD1. Trimming removed 0 bases from V and 6 bases from J; junction bases left unmatched: 11. Per the germline V gene, CDR1 is SQVTM and CDR2 is ANQGSEA. The CDR3 spans 16 residues.

The V gene is TRBV5-8, the J gene TRBJ1-2; 8 bases fit TRBD1. From germline, CDR1 is SGHTS and CDR2 YDEGEE. The V and J ends lost 4 bases and 2 bases, in that order; junction bases with no gene match: 4. The CDR3 runs 14 residues. This CDR3 reads CASSRTGQNYGYTF. DNA for the CDR3: TGTGCCAGCAGCCGGACAGGGCAAAACTATGGCTACACCTTC.

The rearrangement joins TRBV14 to TRBJ1-6, with 7 bases that match TRBD1. The CDR3 totals 15 residues. J was trimmed by 10 bases and V by 1 base; bases with no gene match: 7. Germline V gives CDR1 SGHDN, CDR2 FVKESK. The CDR3 DNA sequence: TGTGCCAGCAGCCAAGCCGGGACAGCTTACTCACCCCTCCACTTT. The encoded protein is CASSQAGTAYSPLHF.

V and J are TRBV6-5 and TRBJ2-7; possible D gene TRBD1, 5 bases. The germline CDR1 and CDR2 sequences are MNHEY and SVGAGI. This CDR3 spans 15 amino acids. V lost 2 bases, J lost 6 bases, and 17 bases lay in between. CDR3 DNA sequence: TGTGCCAGCAGTTACGTTCCAGGGTTCCCCGTCGAGCAGTACTTC. As protein: CASSYVPGFPVEQYF.

The chain couples TRBV21-1 to TRBJ1-5; the table's TRBD1 call for D was not verified on the DNA. TRBV21-1 is a pseudogene locus. This CDR3 has 14 residues. Here the CDR3 DNA reads TGTGCCAGCCGCCGGAGGACAGACAATCAGCCCCAGCATTTT. It is translated as CASRRRTDNQPQHF.

This rearrangement joins TRBV19 to TRBJ2-1; 13 bases map to TRBD2. The CDR3 runs to 15 residues. V trimming: 5 bases; J trimming: 7 bases; junction bases outside the gene matches: 5. In germline, CDR1 is LNHDA, CDR2 SQIVND (reference sequence). DNA for the CDR3: TGTGCCAGTAGTCAACTAGCGGGGGGGCGTAATGAGCAGTTCTTC. Encoded protein: CASSQLAGGRNEQFF.

The V and J genes are TRBV4-3 and TRBJ1-2; TRBD1 aligns across 7 bases. V shed 0 bases and J 4 bases; nucleotides not matched to a gene: 2. The germline V gene has CDR1 LGHNA and CDR2 YSLEER. The CDR3 contains 14 residues. CDR3 DNA sequence: TGCGCCAGCAGCCAAGAAAGGGGGCCCTATGGCTACACCTTC. Translation gives CASSQERGPYGYTF.

The chain employs TRBV7-8 and TRBJ1-5, with D unclear. CDR1 is SGHVS and CDR2 is FQNEAQ in the germline V gene. There are 15 residues in the CDR3. V was trimmed by 2 bases and J by 2 bases, leaving 10 bases between them. CDR3 coding DNA: TGTGCCAGCAGCTTATTGGTGGCCGGCAATCAGCCCCAGCATTTT. This sequence encodes CASSLLVAGNQPQHF.

This clone was detected once. The chain couples TRBV27 to TRBJ2-1; 11 bases match TRBD1. V dropped 5 bases and J dropped 2; count of bases not matched to a gene: 2. Germline assignment: CDR1 MNHEY and CDR2 SMNVEV (reference sequence). The CDR3 sequence is 15 residues long. CDR3 residues: CASSPGQGAYNEQFF. CDR3 DNA: TGTGCCAGCAGTCCGGGACAGGGGGCCTACAATGAGCAGTTCTTC.

The rearrangement uses TRBV27 and TRBJ2-4; no reliable D call. The CDR3 totals 16 residues. Germline assignment: CDR1 MNHEY and CDR2 SMNVEV (reference sequence). V shed 3 bases and J shed 0 bases, with 12 bases lying between them. This CDR3 reads CASSFVQRLAKNIQYF. Here the CDR3 DNA reads TGTGCCAGCAGTTTTGTGCAAAGACTAGCCAAAAACATTCAGTACTTC.

The J gene is TRBJ1-3, the V gene TRBV28; maybe TRBD1 (6 bases). The CDR3 runs to 14 residues. The germline gives CDR1 MDHEN, CDR2 SYDVKM. With 5 bases removed from V and 4 bases from J, the gap between germline ends came to 12 bases. Here the CDR3 DNA reads TGTGCCAGCAGTCTGACCACAGGGGGAAACACCATATATTTT. Translating it yields CASSLTTGGNTIYF.

The chain links TRBV5-1 to TRBJ2-1, with TRBD1 identical over 7 bases. The CDR3 is made up of 14 amino acids. Germline values: CDR1 SGHRS, CDR2 YFSETQ. The ends lost 7 bases at V and 5 bases at J; junction bases unmatched: 9. Here the CDR3 reads CASSTQTGNNEQFF. CDR3 in DNA: TGCGCCAGCTCGACCCAGACAGGGAACAATGAGCAGTTCTTC.

V is TRBV7-6 and J is TRBJ2-5, with TRBD1 identical over 9 bases. With V trimmed by 5 bases and J by 4 bases, 8 bases remained unmatched. Germline CDR1 is SGHVS and CDR2 is FNYEAQ. CDR3 length: 15 residues. The CDR3 reads CASSQPGQGGETQYF. For the CDR3, the DNA is TGTGCCAGCAGCCAACCGGGACAGGGAGGAGAGACCCAGTACTTC.

The J gene is TRBJ1-5, the V gene TRBV19; possible D gene TRBD1, 5 bases. Trimming stripped 8 bases from V and 3 bases from J, with 8 bases between. The CDR3 spans 12 residues. Per germline, CDR1 LNHDA and CDR2 SQIVND (reference sequence). CDR3 sequence reads: CASGHLNQPQHF. In DNA, the CDR3 is TGTGCCAGTGGACACCTCAATCAGCCCCAGCATTTT.